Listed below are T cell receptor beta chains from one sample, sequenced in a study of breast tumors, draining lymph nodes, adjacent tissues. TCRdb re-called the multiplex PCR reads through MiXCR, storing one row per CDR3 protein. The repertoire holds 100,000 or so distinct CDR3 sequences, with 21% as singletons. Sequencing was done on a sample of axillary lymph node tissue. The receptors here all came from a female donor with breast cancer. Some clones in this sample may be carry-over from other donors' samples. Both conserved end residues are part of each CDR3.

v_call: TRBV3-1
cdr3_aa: CASSQVAQSTYEQYF

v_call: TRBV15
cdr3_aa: CATSRDGAGAGYTF

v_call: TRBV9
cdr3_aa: CASSVAGLSYNEQFF

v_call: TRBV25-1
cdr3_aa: CASSEAGGGEETQYF

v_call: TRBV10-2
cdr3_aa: CASSALGLAGETQYF

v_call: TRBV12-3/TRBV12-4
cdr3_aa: CASGRGVQDTQYF

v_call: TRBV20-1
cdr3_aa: CSARDPAGGYEQYF

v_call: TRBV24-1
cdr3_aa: CATSAGTGSGEKLFF

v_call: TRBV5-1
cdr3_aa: CASSLGVRAREKLFF

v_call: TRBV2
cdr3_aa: CASTGHRGAFF

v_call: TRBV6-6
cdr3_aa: CASSPDLLGELFF

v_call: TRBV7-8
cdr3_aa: CASSQPGTGVNEQFF

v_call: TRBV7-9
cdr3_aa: CASSLMQADTQYF

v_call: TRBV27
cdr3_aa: CASSSRDRGYGYTF

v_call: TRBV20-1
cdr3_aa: CSAASPQGVSYEQYF

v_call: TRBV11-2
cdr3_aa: CASSLASGSGRVGEQFF

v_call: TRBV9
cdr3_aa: CASSSRPGETQYF

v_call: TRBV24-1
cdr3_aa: CATSAFRVGGGGGNSYNEQFF

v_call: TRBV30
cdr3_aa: CAWSVNQYEQYF

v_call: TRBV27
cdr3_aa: CASSLLGSPEQFF

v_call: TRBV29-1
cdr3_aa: CSVFAGGRVGYEQYF

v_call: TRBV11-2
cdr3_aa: CASRKLAGTDTQYF

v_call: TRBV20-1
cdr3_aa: CSARATGLAGLEQYF

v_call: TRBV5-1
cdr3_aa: CASSPGGPDTQYF

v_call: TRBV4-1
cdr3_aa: CASSRAQGAVNEKLFF

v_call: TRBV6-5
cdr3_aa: CASGADTQYF

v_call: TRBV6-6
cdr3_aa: CAAGEKLFF

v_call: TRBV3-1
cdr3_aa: CASSPGDGKNIQYF

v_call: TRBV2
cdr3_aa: CASRRLAGGETQYF

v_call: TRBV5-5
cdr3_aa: CASSSQRTGSTDTQYF

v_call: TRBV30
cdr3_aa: CAWRGLYQETQYF

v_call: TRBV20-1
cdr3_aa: CSAKAWAQGVWDTQYF

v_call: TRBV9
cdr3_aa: CASSVGWGNGGYTF

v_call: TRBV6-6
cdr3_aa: CASSSHGGQRNQPQHF

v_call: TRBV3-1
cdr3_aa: CASSQFVDSYGYTF

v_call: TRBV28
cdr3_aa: CASSFPTGGREPQHF

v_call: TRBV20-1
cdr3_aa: CSARDWEIGGVRETQYF

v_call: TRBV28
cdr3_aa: CASSLGGGQAHLLHF

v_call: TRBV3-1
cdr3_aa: CASSELKAGSENEQFF

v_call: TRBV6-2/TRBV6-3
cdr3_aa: CASRDHFETQYF